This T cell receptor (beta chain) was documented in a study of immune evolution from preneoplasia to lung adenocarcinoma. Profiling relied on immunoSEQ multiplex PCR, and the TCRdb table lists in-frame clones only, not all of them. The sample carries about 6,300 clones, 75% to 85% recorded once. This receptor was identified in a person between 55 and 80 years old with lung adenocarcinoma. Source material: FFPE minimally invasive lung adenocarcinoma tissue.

The CDR3: CASSLSGDEGAGYTF. CDR3 DNA: TGCGCCAGCTCCCTTTCGGGGGACGAAGGAGCGGGCTACACCTTC. The V and J genes are TRBV5-1 and TRBJ1-2; the D gene is possibly TRBD1 (5 bases). Germline V gives CDR1 SGHRS, CDR2 YFSETQ. The CDR3 contains 15 residues. Trimming took 7 bases from V and 8 from J, leaving 24 bases between them.